Sequencing of this T cell receptor beta chain was carried out in a study of T cell repertoires in cytomegalovirus infection. About the research overall: An indication of both CMV infection and matching HLA type came from public TCR beta signatures.

TCRdb re-analysed the reads in MiXCR, keeping a single row per CDR3 protein. Among roughly 990,000 distinct CDR3 sequences listed, more than 25% were seen once. The V gene lost 8 bases and the J gene lost 1 base, with 9 bases spanning the gap. This CDR3 contains 13 residues. Germline CDR1 reads SEHNR; CDR2 reads FQNEAQ (reference sequence). Remarks on this clonotype: No antigen is known for it.

The receptor's source is a human donor in good health (CMV status not recorded). Some clones in this sample may be carry-over from other donors' samples. The chain has TRBV7-9 and TRBJ1-3; no clear D. Sequencing was performed on cultured CD8+ T cells from PBMCs, taken from culture after CMV antigen stimulation. The CDR3 is CASLARSGNTIYF. The DNA for the CDR3 is TGTGCCAGCCTAGCGAGGTCTGGAAACACCATATATTTT. The entire variable domain, with the rest obtained from reference TRBV7-9 and TRBJ1-3, is as follows: DTGVSQNPRHKITKRGQNVTFRCDPISEHNRLYWYRQTLGQGPEFLTYFQNEAQLEKSRLLSDRFSAERPKGSFSTLEIQRTEQGDSAMYLCASLARSGNTIYFGEGSWLTVV.